The T cell receptor beta chain under discussion was sequenced for a study of ipilimumab plus nivolumab after autologous stem cell transplantation. Study as a whole: The DLBCL cohort had primary refractory and relapsed disease, with 18-month progression-free survival of approximately 87% and 28%. General study findings and limits: The authors say TCR, Treg and microbiome findings warrant further study.

The CDR3 has 14 residues. Trimming shortened V by 2 bases and J by 5 bases, and 12 bases separated the two germline ends. Germline CDR1 LNHDA, CDR2 SQIVND (reference sequence). Produced via immunoSEQ multiplex PCR; TCRdb's table is partial and in-frame only. The repertoire has around 84,000 clones, 83% of them found once; the top ten carry 2% to 2.5%. Turning to this clone: The antigen remains unidentified.

Ipilimumab, 1 mg/kg, started 14 to 28 days after autologous transplant. Patients received nivolumab 3 mg/kg at weeks 1, 4, 7, 10, then fortnightly to week 26. The gene calls are TRBV19 and TRBJ1-1; TRBD1 might be the D (5 bases). This receptor was identified in a male donor with diffuse large B-cell lymphoma. The input for sequencing was PBMCs, taken in a trial of ipilimumab plus nivolumab as post-transplant consolidation. In DNA, the CDR3 is TGTGCCAGTAGTATATCTTGGGGGTTGACTGAAGCTTTCTTT. Its translation is CASSISWGLTEAFF.